This T cell receptor (beta chain) was recovered during a study of blood T cell repertoires in COVID-19. Study in general: Italy, Spain and the United States were the sources of the convalescent and acute COVID-19 samples. T cells, B-cell-depleted T cells, or PBMCs provided the cDNA or gDNA that served as material.

Authors' methods: Reference gene primer amplification yielded estimated nucleated cell counts. Repertoires were generated with immunoSEQ multiplex PCR, while TCRdb's copy carries only in-frame clones and drops some. The D gene and trimming were derived from the DNA, and the V and J assignments and clone size from that table. The table shows some 70,000 clones, with 80% to 90% occurring only once. Sequenced input: peripheral blood. This clonotype was obtained from a woman over 75 with active COVID-19.

This chain's CDR3 is CASSLPGLSNEKLFF. Here the CDR3 DNA reads TGTGCCAGCAGCCTTCCGGGACTCTCTAATGAAAAACTGTTTTTT. The gene calls are TRBV6-2 or TRBV6-3 and TRBJ1-4, with D maybe TRBD1 (5 bases). Deletions cut 6 bases from V and 3 bases from J, with 14 bases between. Germline CDR1 and CDR2: MNHEY and SVGEGT. The CDR3 contains 15 residues.